The 15 T cell receptor beta chains below come from one sample, sequenced in a study of Ad26.COV2.S vaccination and SARS-CoV-2 variants. Treatment noted: 19 received Ad26.COV2.S at low or high dose, single or two shots; about five received placebo; per-sample allocation not given. All samples were drawn on day 63, counting from the first vaccine or placebo injection. Assay used: immunoSEQ multiplex PCR; TCRdb lists only in-frame clones, some missing. This table has over 400,000 clones, about nine tenths appearing once. The sequenced sample was peripheral blood, obtained in a trial of Ad26.COV2.S vaccine versus placebo. These receptors all come from a person aged 18-65 years who received the Ad26.COV2.S COVID-19 vaccine or a placebo.

The chain couples TRBV9 to TRBJ2-7; 7 bases line up with TRBD2. Germline V gene lookup returns CDR1 SGDLS and CDR2 YYNGEE. The CDR3 length is 15 residues. With V trimmed by 4 bases and J by 3 bases, 10 bases remained unmatched. The CDR3, as DNA: TGTGCCAGCAGCCGAGGGCTCCCGGGGGGCTACGAGCAGTACTTC. Protein product: CASSRGLPGGYEQYF.

V usage is TRBV19 and J usage is TRBJ2-1; D might be TRBD2 (8 bases). V was trimmed by 3 bases and J by 9 bases, leaving 36 bases between them. The CDR3 extends over 21 amino acids. Germline V gene data show CDR1 as LNHDA and CDR2 as SQIVND (reference sequence). CDR3 protein: CASSIRKGTDDLLADQSEQFF. Here the CDR3 DNA reads TGTGCCAGTAGTATTAGGAAGGGGACAGACGACCTACTAGCGGACCAATCTGAGCAGTTCTTC.

The chain employs TRBV7-6 and TRBJ2-2; 7 bases are shared with TRBD1. Germline CDR1 SGHVS, CDR2 FNYEAQ. V dropped 6 bases and J dropped 3; count of bases not matched to a gene: 10. The CDR3 length is 16 residues. CDR3 region: CASSPQGDLYTGELFF. The CDR3 coding sequence is TGTGCCAGCAGTCCCCAGGGGGATCTGTACACCGGGGAGCTGTTTTTT.

The chain links TRBV27 to TRBJ2-1, with D unresolved. Germline CDR1 MNHEY, CDR2 SMNVEV (reference sequence). The CDR3 is made up of 14 amino acids. V lost 2 bases and J lost 6, with 11 bases in between. CDR3 nucleotide sequence: TGTGCCAGCAGTTTACTAGGGCCTGGCAATGAGCAGTTCTTC. Translating it yields CASSLLGPGNEQFF.

This clone was seen just once. The V gene is TRBV13, the J gene TRBJ2-3, with D possibly TRBD2 on 5 matching bases. The CDR3 spans 17 residues. Trimming pared 6 bases from V and 3 bases from J, leaving 22 bases between. Germline CDR1 and CDR2: PRHDT and FYEKMQ (reference sequence). This chain's CDR3 is CASSTTGFVFVTDTQYF. The CDR3 region has the DNA TGTGCCAGCAGTACCACGGGGTTCGTTTTCGTGACAGATACGCAGTATTTT.

This clone was found once. V and J are TRBV7-2 and TRBJ2-5; D remains ambiguous. The V gene lost 5 bases and the J gene lost 1 base, with 2 bases spanning the gap. The CDR3 is made up of 11 amino acids. Germline V CDR1 and CDR2: SGHTA, FQGNSA. This CDR3 reads CASSAQETQYF. The CDR3 nucleotides read TGTGCCAGCAGCGCCCAAGAGACCCAGTACTTC.

This clone has a handful of counts. The chain couples TRBV19 to TRBJ1-1; tentative D call: TRBD1 (5 bases). This CDR3 comprises 15 residues. The germline CDR1 and CDR2 sequences are LNHDA and SQIVND (reference sequence). Trimming cost V 1 base and J 4 bases, with 13 bases left between them. CDR3 sequence (DNA): TGTGCCAGTAGTATAGGCAAGGGGATGGGCACTGAAGCTTTCTTT. The encoded protein is CASSIGKGMGTEAFF.

Only one count was recorded for this clone. This chain joins TRBV5-6 and TRBJ1-2; 7 nucleotides match TRBD1. The CDR3 runs to 15 residues. Trimming at V came to 0 bases and at J to 7 bases, leaving 9 bases not matched to a gene. From germline, CDR1 is SGHDT and CDR2 YYEEEE. CDR3 nucleotide sequence: TGTGCCAGCAGCTTGGCCGGGGGCAGGGGGTTTGGCTACACCTTC. It translates to CASSLAGGRGFGYTF. Full variable domain (remainder filled in from reference TRBV5-6 and TRBJ1-2): DAGVTQSPTHLIKTRGQQVTLRCSPKSGHDTVSWYQQALGQGPQFIFQYYEEEERQRGNFPDRFSGHQFPNYSSELNVNALLLGDSALYLCASSLAGGRGFGYTFGSGTRLTVV.

This rearrangement joins TRBV4-1 to TRBJ2-2, with D unresolved. V shed 0 bases and J shed 6 bases, with 23 bases lying between them. Per the germline V gene, CDR1 is MGHRA and CDR2 is YSYEKL. CDR3 length: 19 residues. In nucleotides, the CDR3 is TGCGCCAGCAGCCAAGATCGGAATAGACGAGCCTCAGTGGCCGGGGAGCTGTTTTTT. Translated: CASSQDRNRRASVAGELFF.

The chain is built from TRBV6-4 and TRBJ2-3; 8 nucleotides match TRBD2. V lost 8 bases and J lost 4; bases outside the gene matches: 8. The germline V gene has CDR1 MRHNA and CDR2 SNTAGT. This CDR3 is 14 amino acids long. The DNA for the CDR3 is TGTGCCAGCGGAAGAGCGGGAGACGCAGATACGCAGTATTTT. Protein sequence: CASGRAGDADTQYF.

This rearrangement joins TRBV6-5 to TRBJ2-7; 9 positions agree with TRBD2. CDR1 is MNHEY, CDR2 SVGAGI, per germline. CDR3 length: 14 residues. The J segment lost 2 bases and the V segment lost 9 bases, leaving 8 bases of the junction unmatched. CDR3 sequence: CASSPAGGAYEQYF. CDR3 nucleotides: TGTGCCAGTTCCCCAGCGGGAGGAGCCTACGAGCAGTACTTC.

The gene calls are TRBV7-9 and TRBJ2-1; D unclear. The V gene lost 4 bases and the J gene lost 8 bases, with 9 bases spanning the gap. The CDR3 loop spans 12 amino acids. Per germline, CDR1 SEHNR and CDR2 FQNEAQ (reference sequence). The DNA for the CDR3 is TGTGCCAGCAGCTCGAAGATGGATGAGCAGTTCTTC. Translation gives CASSSKMDEQFF.

The genes are TRBV5-6 and TRBJ2-7, with D possibly TRBD1 on 5 matching bases. Germline assignment: CDR1 SGHDT and CDR2 YYEEEE. This CDR3 comprises 15 residues. Trimming took 0 bases from V and 0 from J, leaving 10 bases between them. CDR3: CASSLVGRASYEQYF. The CDR3 bases are TGTGCCAGCAGCTTGGTTGGCAGGGCCTCCTACGAGCAGTACTTC.

The chain employs TRBV7-9 and TRBJ2-4; 7 bases map to TRBD1. Trimming at V came to 2 bases and at J to 8 bases, leaving 15 bases not matched to a gene. The length of the CDR3 is 17 residues. CDR1 SEHNR and CDR2 FQNEAQ come from the germline V gene (reference sequence). DNA for the CDR3: TGTGCCAGCAGCTTAAGCCACAGGGGAATGGACCCGGACATTCAGTACTTC. It is translated as CASSLSHRGMDPDIQYF.

The CDR3 loop reads CASSLTVDTQYF. CDR3 DNA: TGTGCCAGCAGCCTGACAGTGGATACGCAGTATTTT. This sequence joins TRBV3-1 (or the pseudogene TRBV3-2) and TRBJ2-3; the D gene is possibly TRBD1 (5 bases). CDR1 is LGHDT and CDR2 is YNNKEL in the germline V gene (reference sequence). CDR3 length: 12 amino acids. V lost 4 bases to trimming and J lost 6 bases, with 8 bases between them.